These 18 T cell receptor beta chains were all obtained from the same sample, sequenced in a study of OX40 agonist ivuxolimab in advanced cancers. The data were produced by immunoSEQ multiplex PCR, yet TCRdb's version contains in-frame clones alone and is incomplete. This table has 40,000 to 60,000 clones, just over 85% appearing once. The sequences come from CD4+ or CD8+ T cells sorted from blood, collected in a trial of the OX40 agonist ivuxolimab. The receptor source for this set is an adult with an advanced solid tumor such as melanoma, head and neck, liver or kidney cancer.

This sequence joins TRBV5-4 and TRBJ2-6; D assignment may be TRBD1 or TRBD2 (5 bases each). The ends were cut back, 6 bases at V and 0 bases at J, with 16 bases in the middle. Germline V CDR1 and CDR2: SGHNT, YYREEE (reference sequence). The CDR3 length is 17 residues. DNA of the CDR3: TGTGCCAGCACCTTCCGGGGACCACCCTCTGGGGCCAACGTCCTGACTTTC. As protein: CASTFRGPPSGANVLTF. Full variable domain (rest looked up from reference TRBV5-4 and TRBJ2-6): ETGVTQSPTHLIKTRGQQVTLRCSSQSGHNTVSWYQQALGQGPQFIFQYYREEENGRGNFPPRFSGLQFPNYSSELNVNALELDDSALYLCASTFRGPPSGANVLTFGAGSRLTVL.

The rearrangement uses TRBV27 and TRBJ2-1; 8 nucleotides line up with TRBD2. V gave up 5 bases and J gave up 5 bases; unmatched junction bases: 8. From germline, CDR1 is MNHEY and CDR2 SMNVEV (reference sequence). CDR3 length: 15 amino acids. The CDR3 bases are TGTGCCAGCAGTCTCCCCCCGGGACTAGACAATGAGCAGTTCTTC. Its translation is CASSLPPGLDNEQFF.

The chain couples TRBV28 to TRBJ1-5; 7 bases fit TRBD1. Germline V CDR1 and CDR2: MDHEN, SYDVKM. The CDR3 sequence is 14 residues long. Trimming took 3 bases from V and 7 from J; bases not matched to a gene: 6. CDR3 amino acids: CASSFRRGQQPQHF. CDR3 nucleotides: TGTGCCAGCAGTTTTAGAAGGGGGCAACAGCCCCAGCATTTT.

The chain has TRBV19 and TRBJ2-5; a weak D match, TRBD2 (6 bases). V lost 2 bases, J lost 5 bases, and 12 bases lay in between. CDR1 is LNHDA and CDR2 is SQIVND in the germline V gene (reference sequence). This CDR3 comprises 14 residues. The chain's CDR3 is CASSISRGAETQYF. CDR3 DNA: TGTGCCAGTAGTATATCGCGGGGCGCGGAGACCCAGTACTTC.

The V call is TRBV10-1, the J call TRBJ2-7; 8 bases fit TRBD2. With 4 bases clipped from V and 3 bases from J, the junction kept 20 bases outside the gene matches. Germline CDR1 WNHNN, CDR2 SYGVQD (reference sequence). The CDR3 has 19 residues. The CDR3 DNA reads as TGCGCCAGCAGTGGGCCGGGGGGGCCGATTATTATTCCCTGCTACGAGCAGTACTTC. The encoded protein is CASSGPGGPIIIPCYEQYF.

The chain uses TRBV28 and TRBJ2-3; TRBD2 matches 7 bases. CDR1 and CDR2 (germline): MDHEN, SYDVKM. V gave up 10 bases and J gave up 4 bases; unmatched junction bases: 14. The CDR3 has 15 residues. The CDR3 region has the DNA TGTGCCACCCTATGGAGGGCGGGAGCCGCAGATACGCAGTATTTT. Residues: CATLWRAGAADTQYF.

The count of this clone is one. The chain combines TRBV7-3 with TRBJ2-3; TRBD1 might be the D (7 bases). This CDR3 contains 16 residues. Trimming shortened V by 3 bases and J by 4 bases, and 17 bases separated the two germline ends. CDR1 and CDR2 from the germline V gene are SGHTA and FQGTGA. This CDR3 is CASSLSGGYPADTQYF. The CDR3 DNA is TGTGCCAGCAGCTTGTCAGGGGGGTACCCCGCAGATACGCAGTATTTT.

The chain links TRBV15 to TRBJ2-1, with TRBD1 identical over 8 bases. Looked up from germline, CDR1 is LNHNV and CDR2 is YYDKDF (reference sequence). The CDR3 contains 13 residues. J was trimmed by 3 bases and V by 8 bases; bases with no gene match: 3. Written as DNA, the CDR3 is TGTGCCACCGCGGACAGGGTCTACAATGAGCAGTTCTTC. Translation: CATADRVYNEQFF.

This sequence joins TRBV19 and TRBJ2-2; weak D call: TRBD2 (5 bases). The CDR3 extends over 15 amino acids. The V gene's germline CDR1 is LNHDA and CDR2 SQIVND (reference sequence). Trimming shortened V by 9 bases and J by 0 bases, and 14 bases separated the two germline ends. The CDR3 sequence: CASRRGESNTGELFF. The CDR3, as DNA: TGTGCCAGCCGCCGGGGTGAGTCGAACACCGGGGAGCTGTTTTTT.

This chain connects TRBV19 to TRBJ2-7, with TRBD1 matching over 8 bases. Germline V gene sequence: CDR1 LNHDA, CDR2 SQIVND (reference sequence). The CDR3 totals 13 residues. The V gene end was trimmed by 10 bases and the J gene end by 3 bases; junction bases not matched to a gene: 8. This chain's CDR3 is CATRDRRYYEQYF. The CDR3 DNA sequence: TGTGCCACTCGGGACAGGAGGTACTACGAGCAGTACTTC.

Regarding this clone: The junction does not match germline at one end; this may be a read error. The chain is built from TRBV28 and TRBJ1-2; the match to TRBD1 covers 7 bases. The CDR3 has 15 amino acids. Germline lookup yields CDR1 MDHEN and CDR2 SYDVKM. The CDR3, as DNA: TGTGCCAGCAGAGGGGGCGCAACTATTCCTAAGGCCCAACTCTTC. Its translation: CASRGGATIPKAQLF.

CDR3 in amino acids: CASSQDWDRAINGYTF. CDR3 nucleotides: TGCGCCAGCAGCCAAGACTGGGACAGGGCAATAAATGGCTACACCTTC. The rearrangement uses TRBV4-3 and TRBJ1-2, with 9 bases fitting TRBD1. V gave up 0 bases and J gave up 6 bases; unmatched junction bases: 8. Germline CDR1 LGHNA, CDR2 YSLEER. The CDR3 sequence is 16 residues long.

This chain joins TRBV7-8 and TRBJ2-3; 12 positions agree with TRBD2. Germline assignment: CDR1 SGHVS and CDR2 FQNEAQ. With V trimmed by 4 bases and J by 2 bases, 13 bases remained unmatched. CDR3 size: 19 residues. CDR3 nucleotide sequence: TGTGCCAGCAGCTGGGCTAGCGGGAGGGCAGAACCCCACACAGATACGCAGTATTTT. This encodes CASSWASGRAEPHTDTQYF.

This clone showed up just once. DNA for the CDR3: TGTGCCAGCAGCTCGGGACAGGGGACTGGAGAGACCCAGTACTTC. Protein sequence: CASSSGQGTGETQYF. The chain combines TRBV7-9 with TRBJ2-5; 10 bases line up with TRBD1. This CDR3 spans 15 amino acids. V shed 4 bases, J shed 4 bases, and the junction held 6 bases outside the gene matches. CDR1 is SEHNR and CDR2 is FQNEAQ in the germline V gene (reference sequence). Filled out from reference TRBV7-9 and TRBJ2-5, the complete variable domain reads DTGVSQNPRHKITKRGQNVTFRCDPISEHNRLYWYRQTLGQGPEFLTYFQNEAQLEKSRLLSDRFSAERPKGSFSTLEIQRTEQGDSAMYLCASSSGQGTGETQYFGPGTRLLVL.

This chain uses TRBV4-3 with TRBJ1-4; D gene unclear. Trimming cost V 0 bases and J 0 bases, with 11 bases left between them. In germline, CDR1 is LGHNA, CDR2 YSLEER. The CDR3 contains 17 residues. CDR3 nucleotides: TGCGCCAGCAGCCAAGACGTCGGCCCTGCAACTAATGAAAAACTGTTTTTT. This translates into CASSQDVGPATNEKLFF.

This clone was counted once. The CDR3 reads CASRDSGFAYEQYF. In DNA form, the CDR3 reads TGTGCCAGCAGGGATAGCGGGTTCGCCTACGAGCAGTACTTC. V and J are TRBV6-5 and TRBJ2-7; 7 positions agree with TRBD2. After removal of 6 bases from V and 2 bases from J, the junction contained 7 bases not matched to a gene. The germline V gene has CDR1 MNHEY and CDR2 SVGAGI. The CDR3 has 14 amino acids.

DNA of the CDR3: TGCGCCAGCAGCCCACGGACTAGCGGGGAGCAGTACTTC. Protein sequence: CASSPRTSGEQYF. This rearrangement joins TRBV5-1 to TRBJ2-7, with 11 bases identical to TRBD2. The CDR3 spans 13 residues. V lost 4 bases and J lost 7; bases outside the gene matches: 4. CDR1 is SGHRS and CDR2 is YFSETQ in the germline V gene. Together with reference TRBV5-1 and TRBJ2-7, the CDR3 gives the full variable domain: KAGVTQTPRYLIKTRGQQVTLSCSPISGHRSVSWYQQTPGQGLQFLFEYFSETQRNKGNFPGRFSGRQFSNSRSEMNVSTLELGDSALYLCASSPRTSGEQYFGPGTRLTVT.

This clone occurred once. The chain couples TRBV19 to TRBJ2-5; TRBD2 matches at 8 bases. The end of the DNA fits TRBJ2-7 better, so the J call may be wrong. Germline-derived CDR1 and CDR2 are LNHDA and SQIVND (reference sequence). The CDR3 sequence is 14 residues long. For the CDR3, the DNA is TGTGCCAGGCTGTCGGGGGGGGCCCGCTACGAGCAGTACTTC. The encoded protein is CARLSGGARYEQYF.